The T cell receptor beta chain under discussion was sequenced for a study of blood T cell repertoires in COVID-19. Germline CDR1 KGHSH, CDR2 LQKENI. The germline V and J ends were trimmed by 4 bases and 1 base, with 7 bases remaining between them. The CDR3 extends over 13 amino acids. The assay was immunoSEQ multiplex PCR, and TCRdb's table has in-frame clones only and misses some. The table lists 86,000 or so clones, approximately 86% of them singletons. Sequenced material: peripheral blood. The chain carries TRBV18 and TRBJ1-2; D is possibly TRBD1 (6 bases). The sequence came from a man aged 50 to 59 with active or convalescent COVID-19. The DNA of the CDR3 is TGTGCCAGCTCACTACAGGGTAACTATGGCTACACCTTC. Protein product: CASSLQGNYGYTF.